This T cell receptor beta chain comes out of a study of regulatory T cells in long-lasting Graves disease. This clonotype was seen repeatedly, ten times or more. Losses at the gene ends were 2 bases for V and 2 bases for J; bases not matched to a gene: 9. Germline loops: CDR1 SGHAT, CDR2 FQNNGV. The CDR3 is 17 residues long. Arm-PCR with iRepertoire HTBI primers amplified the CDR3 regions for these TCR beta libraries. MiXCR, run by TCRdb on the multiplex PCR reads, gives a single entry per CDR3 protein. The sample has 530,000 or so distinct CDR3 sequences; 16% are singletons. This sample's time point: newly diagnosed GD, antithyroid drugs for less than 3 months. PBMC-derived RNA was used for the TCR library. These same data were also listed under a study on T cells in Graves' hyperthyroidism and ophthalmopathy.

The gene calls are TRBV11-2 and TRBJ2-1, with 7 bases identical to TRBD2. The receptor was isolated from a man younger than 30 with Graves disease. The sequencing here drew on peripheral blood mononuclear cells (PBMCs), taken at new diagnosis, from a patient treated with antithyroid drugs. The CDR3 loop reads CASSLLWRRETYNEQFF. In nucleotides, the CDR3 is TGTGCCAGCAGCTTATTATGGAGGCGGGAGACCTACAATGAGCAGTTCTTC.